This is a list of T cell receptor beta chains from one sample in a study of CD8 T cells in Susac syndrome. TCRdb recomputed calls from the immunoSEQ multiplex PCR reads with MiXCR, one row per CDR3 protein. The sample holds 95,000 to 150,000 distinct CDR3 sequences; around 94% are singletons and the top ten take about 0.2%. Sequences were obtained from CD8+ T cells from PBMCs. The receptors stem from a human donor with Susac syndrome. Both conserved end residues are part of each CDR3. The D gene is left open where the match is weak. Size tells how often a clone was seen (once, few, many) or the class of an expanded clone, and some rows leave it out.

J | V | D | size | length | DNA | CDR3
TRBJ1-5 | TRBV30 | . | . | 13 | TGTGCCTGGAGTCCGTCCACTGGGAAGCCCCAGCATTTT | CAWSPSTGKPQHF
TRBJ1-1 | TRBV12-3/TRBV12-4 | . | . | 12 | TGTGCCAGCAGTCCAGACATCACTGAAGCTTTCTTT | CASSPDITEAFF
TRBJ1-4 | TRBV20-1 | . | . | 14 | TGCAGTGCTAGCGGCGCACAGAAGACCGAAAAACTGTTTTTT | CSASGAQKTEKLFF
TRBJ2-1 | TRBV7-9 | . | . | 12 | TGTGCCAGCAGCGAGGAGGAGGACGAGCAGTTCTTC | CASSEEEDEQFF
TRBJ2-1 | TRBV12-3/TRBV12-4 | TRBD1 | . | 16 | TGTGCCAGCAGCGAATTGCCGGGACAGGGGAACAATGAGCAGTTCTTC | CASSELPGQGNNEQFF
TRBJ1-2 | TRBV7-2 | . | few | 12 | TGTGCCAGCACGCCGGGGGCAGGATACTACACCTTC | CASTPGAGYYTF
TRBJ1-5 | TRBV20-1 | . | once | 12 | TGCAGTGCAAGGGGGGGCTTGGAGCCCCAGCATTTT | CSARGGLEPQHF
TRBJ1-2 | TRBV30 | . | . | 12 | TGTGCCTGGACAGGGTCGATCGATGGCTACACCTTC | CAWTGSIDGYTF
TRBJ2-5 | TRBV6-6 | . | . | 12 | TGTGCCAGCGGTGGGGGAGAAGAGACCCAGTACTTC | CASGGGEETQYF
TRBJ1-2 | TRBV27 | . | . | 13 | TGTGCCAGCAGTGCGGTTGCGGGCGGCGGCTACACCTTC | CASSAVAGGGYTF
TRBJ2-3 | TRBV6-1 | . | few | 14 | TGTGCCAGCAGTGAGGGGGGCCCCACAGATACGCAGTATTTT | CASSEGGPTDTQYF
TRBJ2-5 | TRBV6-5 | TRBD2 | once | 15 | TGTGCCAGCAGTCTGAGCGGGGGGGCCCCAGAGACCCAGTACTTC | CASSLSGGAPETQYF
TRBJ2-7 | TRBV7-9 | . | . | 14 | TGTGCCAGCAGCTTGGGGACTCGCCCCTACGAGCAGTACTTC | CASSLGTRPYEQYF
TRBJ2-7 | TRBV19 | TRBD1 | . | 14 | TGTGCCAGTAGTGCAGGGGGTCTCTTCTACGAGCAGTACTTC | CASSAGGLFYEQYF
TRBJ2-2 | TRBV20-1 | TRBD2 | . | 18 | TGCAGTGCTAGAGTCCCCAAGAGGGAGCGGGAGCGCACCGGGGAGCTGTTTTTT | CSARVPKRERERTGELFF
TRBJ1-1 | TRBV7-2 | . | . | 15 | TGTGCCAGCACCCCAAGCGTTACCGGGTGGACTGAAGCTTTCTTT | CASTPSVTGWTEAFF
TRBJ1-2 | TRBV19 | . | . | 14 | TGTGCCAGTAGTATTGGGACCGGTAACTATGGCTACACCTTC | CASSIGTGNYGYTF
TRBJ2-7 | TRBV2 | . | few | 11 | TGTGCCAGCAGTGGGACGTACGAGCAGTACTTC | CASSGTYEQYF
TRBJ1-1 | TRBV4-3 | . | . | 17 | TGCGCCAGCAGCCAAGATGCGACAGGAATTACGGACACTGAAGCTTTCTTT | CASSQDATGITDTEAFF
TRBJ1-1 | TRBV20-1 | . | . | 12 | TGCAGTGCTAGAGGGGCAGGCACTGAAGCTTTCTTT | CSARGAGTEAFF
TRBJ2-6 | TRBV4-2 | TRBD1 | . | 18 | TGTGCCAGCAGCCCGGAAAGACAGGGACCCTCTGGGGCCAACGTCCTGACTTTC | CASSPERQGPSGANVLTF
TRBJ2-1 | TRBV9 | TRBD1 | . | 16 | TGTGCCAGCAGCGTAGGACAGGGTAGCTCCTACAATGAGCAGTTCTTC | CASSVGQGSSYNEQFF
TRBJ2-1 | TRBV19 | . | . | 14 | TGTGCCAGTAGTCTGCATGGGGGAAACAATGAGCAGTTCTTC | CASSLHGGNNEQFF
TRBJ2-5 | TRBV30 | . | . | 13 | TGTGCCTGGACCTCTGGGCAGCAAGAGACCCAGTACTTC | CAWTSGQQETQYF
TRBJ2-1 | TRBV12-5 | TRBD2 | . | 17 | TGTGCTAGTGGTTTGGCAAGGTTTTTGCGGGAGGACAATGAGCAGTTCTTC | CASGLARFLREDNEQFF
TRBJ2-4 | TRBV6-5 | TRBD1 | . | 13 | TGTGCCAGCGGACCGGGACAGAGGATTATTCAGTACTTC | CASGPGQRIIQYF
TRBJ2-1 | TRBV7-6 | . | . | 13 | TGTGCCAGCAGTTACGGGGAAAACAATGAGCAGTTCTTC | CASSYGENNEQFF
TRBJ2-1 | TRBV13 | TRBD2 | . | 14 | TGTGCCAGCAGTGTCGGGGGGAAAAGGGATGAGCAGTTCTTC | CASSVGGKRDEQFF
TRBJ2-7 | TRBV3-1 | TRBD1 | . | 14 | TGTGCCAGCAGCCATCCTGGACAGGGCCACGAGCAGTACTTC | CASSHPGQGHEQYF
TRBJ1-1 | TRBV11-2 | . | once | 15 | TGTGCCAGCAGCCCAAAATCGGGCCGGGGGACTGAAGCTTTCTTT | CASSPKSGRGTEAFF
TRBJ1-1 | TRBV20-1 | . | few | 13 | TGCAGTGCTAGACTCGGGGGGGACACTGAAGCTTTCTTT | CSARLGGDTEAFF
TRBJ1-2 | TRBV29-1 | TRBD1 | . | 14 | TGCAGCGTCCCCCCTGGGACAGAAAACTATGGCTACACCTTC | CSVPPGTENYGYTF
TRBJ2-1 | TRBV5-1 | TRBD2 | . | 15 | TGCGCCAGCAGCTCTAGCGGGGTCTCCTACAATGAGCAGTTCTTC | CASSSSGVSYNEQFF
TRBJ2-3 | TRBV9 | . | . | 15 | TGTGCCAGCAGCGTAGGGGGTGCAAGCACAGATACGCAGTATTTT | CASSVGGASTDTQYF
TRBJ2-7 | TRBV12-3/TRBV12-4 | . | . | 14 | TGTGCCAGCAGCCTAGGTTCGTACTCCTACGAGCAGTACTTC | CASSLGSYSYEQYF
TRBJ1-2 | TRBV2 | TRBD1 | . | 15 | TGTGCCAGCAGTGAAAGGGGACAGGGGACGCTCGGCTACACCTTC | CASSERGQGTLGYTF
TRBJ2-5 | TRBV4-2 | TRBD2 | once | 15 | TGTGCCAGCAGCCAAATACTAGCGGGGGAAGAGACCCAGTACTTC | CASSQILAGEETQYF
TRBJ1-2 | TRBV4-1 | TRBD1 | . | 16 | TGCGCCAGCAGCCCCACGGGAGGGGGCCCTAACTATGGCTACACCTTC | CASSPTGGGPNYGYTF
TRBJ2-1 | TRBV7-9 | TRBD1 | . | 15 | TGTGCCAGCAGCTCGGGACAGGGGGAGATCAATGAGCAGTTCTTC | CASSSGQGEINEQFF
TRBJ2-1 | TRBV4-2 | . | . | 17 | TGTGCCAGCAGCCAAGAGCGACTACGGAGCTCCTACAATGAGCAGTTCTTC | CASSQERLRSSYNEQFF
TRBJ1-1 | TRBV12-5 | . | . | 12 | TGTGCTAGTGGTTTCTTGAACACTGAAGCTTTCTTT | CASGFLNTEAFF
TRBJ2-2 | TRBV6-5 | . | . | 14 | TGTGCCAGCAGTTACTCGTTTTCAACCGGGGAGCTGTTTTTT | CASSYSFSTGELFF
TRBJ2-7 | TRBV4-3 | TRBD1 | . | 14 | TGCGCCAGCAGCCCCGGGACAGGGGTGGACGAGCAGTACTTC | CASSPGTGVDEQYF
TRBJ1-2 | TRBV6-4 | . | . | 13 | TGTGCCAGCAGTGCAGGAGAGGCCTATGGCTACACCTTC | CASSAGEAYGYTF
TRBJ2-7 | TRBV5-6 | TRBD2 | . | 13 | TGTGCCAGCAGCACCCCACTAGCGTACGAGCAGTACTTC | CASSTPLAYEQYF
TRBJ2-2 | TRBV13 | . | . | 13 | TGTGCCAGCAGCTTATTTAGCACCGGGGAGCTGTTTTTT | CASSLFSTGELFF
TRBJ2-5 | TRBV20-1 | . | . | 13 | TGCAGTGCTAGAGACGGTCCGGGGGAGACCCAGTACTTC | CSARDGPGETQYF
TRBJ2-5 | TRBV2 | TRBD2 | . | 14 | TGTGCCAGCCTTCTACTAGCGGGGGCGGAGACCCAGTACTTC | CASLLLAGAETQYF